Sequencing of this T cell receptor (beta chain) was carried out in a study of blood T cell repertoires in COVID-19. Cohort allocation depended upon clinical history that participants reported. Original data processing: Estimation of nucleated cell counts relied on the amplification of reference gene primers. The data were produced by immunoSEQ multiplex PCR, yet TCRdb's version contains in-frame clones alone and is incomplete. The V and J calls and clone size were taken over from that table, and D and trimming were inferred from the DNA. The table records some 250,000 clones, nearly 90% of them present only once. This receptor was taken from a woman in her 30s with acute COVID-19. Input material: PBMCs or T cells enriched from blood (not recorded which).

The CDR3 bases are TGTGCCAGCAGCTTTGACAGGGCCCTCTCTGGAAACACCATATATTTT. This gives the protein CASSFDRALSGNTIYF. The chain is built from TRBV5-6 and TRBJ1-3, with 7 bases that match TRBD1. The CDR3 has 16 residues. V lost 2 bases and J lost 0; bases outside the gene matches: 5. Germline CDR1 and CDR2: SGHDT and YYEEEE.